This T cell receptor beta chain appears in the sequencing data of a study of post-analysis software for immune sequencing data. On the study more broadly: The courses of disease that were included comprised relapsing-remitting, secondary progressive and progressive-relapsing multiple sclerosis. Overall study findings and caveats: The study found significantly lower normalized Chao1 diversity in multiple sclerosis patients than in controls. Four or five TRBV segments (TRBV5-6, TRBV5-1 and TRBV20-1 among them) occurred more frequently in patients than in controls. Samples from a shared batch, those prepared together, strongly co-clustered by F measure.

The CDR3 has 15 amino acids. Trimming took 5 bases from V and 9 from J; bases not matched to a gene: 10. The germline CDR1 and CDR2 sequences are SGHVS and FQNEAQ. Researchers reported that TCR beta cDNA libraries carried unique molecular identifiers. Yield was roughly 0.5 million cDNA molecules from 1 to 10 million T cells. TCRdb re-analysed the PCR reads in MiXCR, keeping a single row per CDR3 protein. This table has some 690,000 distinct CDR3 sequences, around 60% appearing once. A word on this clonotype: As yet, its antigen is unknown.

This chain joins TRBV7-8 and TRBJ1-5; 10 bases are shared with TRBD1. The sample consisted of blood. The TCR was taken from a girl aged 2-10 years with multiple sclerosis. The CDR3 protein is CASSPLGTGDRPQHF. In DNA, the CDR3 is TGTGCCAGCAGCCCCCTCGGGACAGGGGATCGGCCCCAGCATTTT.